This TCR beta chain came from a study of T cell responses to AZD1222 COVID-19 vaccine. Using immunoSEQ multiplex PCR, the repertoire was profiled, and TCRdb retains in-frame clones only, with some absent. The repertoire consists of about 140,000 clones, with around nine tenths occurring once and the leading ten covering approximately 1.5%. The CDR3 consists of 12 residues. Germline CDR1 reads LGHDT; CDR2 reads YNNKEL (reference sequence). Trimming took 4 bases from V and 5 from J, leaving 8 bases between them. This TCR derives from an adult in good health. The chain recombines TRBV3-1 (or the pseudogene TRBV3-2) with TRBJ1-1; D is unresolved. This sample comprised peripheral blood, obtained on day 0 of AZD1222 vaccination. CDR3 loop: CASSLQGTEAFF. In nucleotides, the CDR3 is TGTGCCAGCAGCCTCCAAGGGACTGAAGCTTTCTTT.